This TCR beta chain was retrieved from a study of CD8 T cells in Susac syndrome. V lost 3 bases and J lost 5, with 1 base in between. The CDR3 consists of 10 residues. Germline CDR1 is KGHDR and CDR2 is SFDVKD. Random hexamers were used to reverse transcribe an amount of about 0.45 to 1 ug RNA. It was immunoSEQ multiplex PCR that amplified TCR beta CDR3 across 54 Vbeta and 13 Jbeta. Using its own MiXCR run on the immunoSEQ multiplex PCR reads, TCRdb lists one record per CDR3 protein. The sample carries 300,000 or so distinct CDR3 sequences, approximately 90% recorded once. The TEMRA cells underwent FACS enrichment, while the CD8+ and CD4+ T cells underwent negative isolation.

The chain recombines TRBV24-1 with TRBJ2-7; D uncertain. This clonotype was obtained from a human donor with multiple sclerosis. The sequencing input was CD4+ T cells from PBMCs. This CDR3 is CATSDNEQYF. The CDR3 DNA sequence: TGTGCCACCAGTGATAACGAGCAGTACTTC.